Given below is one T cell receptor beta chain in context. Its cognate antigen is unknown. CDR1 is MNHEY, CDR2 SMNVEV, per germline (reference sequence). Trimming cost V 6 bases and J 2 bases; bases outside gene matches: 10. The CDR3 covers 16 residues. Measured with immunoSEQ multiplex PCR; TCRdb has only the in-frame clones, and not every one. The table lists about 40,000 clones, around 82% of them singletons. These data are taken from a study of OX40 agonist ivuxolimab in advanced cancers. The wider study: The patients received agonistic anti-OX40 (CD134) antibody ivuxolimab.

Autoimmune disease history or systemic immunosuppression barred patients. The sampling schedule covered blood at baseline, cycle 4 day 1, and cycle 7 day 1. Notes on the study in general: Expanded clones belonging to CD8+ T cells outnumbered, on average, those of CD4+.

The sample in question was CD4+ or CD8+ T cells sorted from blood, obtained in a trial of the OX40 agonist ivuxolimab. This chain links TRBV27 with TRBJ2-7; TRBD2 aligns across 10 bases. The clonotype was recovered from an adult with an advanced solid tumor such as melanoma, head and neck, liver or kidney cancer. Written as DNA, the CDR3 is TGTGCCAGCAGGCGCATAGGGACTAGCGTACCCTACGAGCAGTACTTC. Amino acid sequence: CASRRIGTSVPYEQYF.